These 27 T cell receptor beta chains were sequenced from one sample in a study of human T cells and chemical hapten exposure. Specified time point: pre-sensitization, week 0. Treatment indicated: therapeutic diphenylcyclopropenone sensitization with weekly scalp DPC. MiXCR, run by TCRdb on the RACE reads, gives a single entry per CDR3 protein. The table records a few hundred thousand distinct CDR3 sequences, 5.5% of them present only once. The sequenced sample was whole blood, obtained in connection with sensitization to the hapten diphenylcyclopropenone (DPC). The receptors shown here come from a woman aged 18-29 years with alopecia areata. Some clones in this sample may be carry-over from other donors' samples.

The J gene is TRBJ2-6, the V gene TRBV6-6; possibly TRBD1 or TRBD2 for D (5 bases each). Trimming pared 8 bases from V and 1 base from J, leaving 12 bases between. Germline V lookup: CDR1 MNHNY, CDR2 SVGAGI (reference sequence). CDR3 length equals 15 residues. CDR3 bases: TGTGCCAGCGGGGGTCCGGGGTCTGGGGCCAACGTCCTGACTTTC. Amino acid sequence: CASGGPGSGANVLTF.

This clonotype was detected ten times or more. This chain connects TRBV29-1 to TRBJ1-4, with D possibly being TRBD1 (5 bases). This CDR3 spans 15 amino acids. The germline CDR1 and CDR2 sequences are SQVTM and ANQGSEA. V lost 0 bases to trimming and J lost 3 bases, with 11 bases between them. As DNA, the CDR3 is TGCAGCGTTGAAGATCCTGGGGCGTCTAATGAAAAACTGTTTTTT. This translates into CSVEDPGASNEKLFF.

This clonotype has just a few counts. V usage is TRBV4-1 and J usage is TRBJ1-3; possibly TRBD1 for D (5 bases). V was shortened by 1 base and J by 0 bases, with 13 bases between the two germline ends. CDR1 MGHRA and CDR2 YSYEKL come from the germline V gene. This CDR3 spans 17 amino acids. CDR3 DNA: TGCGCCAGCAGCCAAGTGTATTTGGGGGGCTCTGGAAACACCATATATTTT. Residues: CASSQVYLGGSGNTIYF.

This clonotype was counted only a few times. The V call is TRBV20-1, the J call TRBJ1-5; TRBD1 agrees at 7 bases. This CDR3 spans 15 amino acids. Looked up from germline, CDR1 is DFQATT and CDR2 is SNEGSKA (reference sequence). Trimming cost V 3 bases and J 4 bases; bases outside gene matches: 9. The CDR3 sequence is CSASEGAQRNQPQHF. CDR3 coding DNA: TGCAGTGCTAGTGAGGGGGCCCAGAGGAATCAGCCCCAGCATTTT.

In this sample, this clonotype turned up many times. V gene TRBV24-1 combines with J gene TRBJ2-5; TRBD2 matches 8 bases. Trimming removed 3 bases from V and 1 base from J; junction bases left unmatched: 3. Germline V gene lookup returns CDR1 KGHDR and CDR2 SFDVKD. The CDR3 sequence is 15 residues long. The CDR3 sequence: CATSDERGTQETQYF. Written as DNA, the CDR3 is TGTGCCACCAGTGATGAGCGGGGGACCCAAGAGACCCAGTACTTC.

The V call is TRBV10-3, the J call TRBJ2-3; TRBD1 aligns across 7 bases. Trimming at V came to 5 bases and at J to 0 bases, leaving 2 bases not matched to a gene. This CDR3 contains 14 residues. Germline lookup yields CDR1 ENHRY and CDR2 SYGVKD. CDR3 sequence reads: CAISTGESTDTQYF. The DNA for the CDR3 is TGTGCCATCAGTACAGGGGAAAGCACAGATACGCAGTATTTT.

In its sample, this clonotype was seen a few times. The CDR3 here is CASSPRTGSGTEAFF. The CDR3 DNA is TGTGCCAGCAGCCCCCGGACAGGAAGCGGCACTGAAGCTTTCTTT. The V gene is TRBV9, the J gene TRBJ1-1, with TRBD1 identical over 7 bases. The CDR3 loop spans 15 amino acids. The trim removed 4 bases at V and 4 bases at J, leaving 10 bases unmatched. Germline V gene data show CDR1 as SGDLS and CDR2 as YYNGEE.

This clonotype occurred a few times. This CDR3 is CASSSRQGRITEAFF. In DNA form, the CDR3 reads TGTGCCAGTAGTTCTAGACAGGGTAGAATCACTGAAGCTTTCTTT. The chain uses TRBV19 and TRBJ1-1, with 7 nucleotides matching TRBD1. The length of the CDR3 is 15 residues. V dropped 5 bases and J dropped 4; count of bases not matched to a gene: 10. CDR1 LNHDA and CDR2 SQIVND come from the germline V gene (reference sequence). The entire variable domain, with the rest obtained from reference TRBV19 and TRBJ1-1, is as follows: DGGITQSPKYLFRKEGQNVTLSCEQNLNHDAMYWYRQDPGQGLRLIYYSQIVNDFQKGDIAEGYSVSREKKESFPLTVTSAQKNPTAFYLCASSSRQGRITEAFFGQGTRLTVV.

This clonotype has just a few counts. V gene TRBV18 combines with J gene TRBJ2-3; 8 bases agree with TRBD2. The trim removed 3 bases at V and 7 bases at J, leaving 9 bases unmatched. Germline CDR1 reads KGHSH; CDR2 reads LQKENI. This CDR3 region has 15 residues. The CDR3 bases are TGTGCCAGCTCACCGCGGGAGGAAGCGGTTAATACGCAGTATTTT. It encodes CASSPREEAVNTQYF. Combining the CDR3 with reference TRBV18 and TRBJ2-3 gives the whole variable domain NAGVMQNPRHLVRRRGQEARLRCSPMKGHSHVYWYRQLPEEGLKFMVYLQKENIIDESGMPKERFSAEFPKEGPSILRIQQVVRGDSAAYFCASSPREEAVNTQYFGPGTRLTVL.

This clonotype was seen a few times. The chain carries TRBV6-2 or TRBV6-3 and TRBJ2-7; D call uncertain. The CDR3 length is 17 residues. Germline-derived CDR1 and CDR2 are MNHEY and SVGEGT. The germline V and J ends were trimmed by 0 bases and 0 bases, with 15 bases remaining between them. For the CDR3, the DNA is TGTGCCAGCAGTTACTCGGTTTCCGGCTCCAGCTCCTACGAGCAGTACTTC. Protein: CASSYSVSGSSSYEQYF.

This clonotype was detected many times. The chain is built from TRBV3-1 and TRBJ2-1; D uncertain. This CDR3 is 17 amino acids long. Germline CDR1 LGHDT, CDR2 YNNKEL (reference sequence). V was shortened by 11 bases and J by 6 bases, with 29 bases between the two germline ends. The CDR3 loop is CAFPKGFRTTRINEQFF. CDR3 coding DNA: TGTGCCTTCCCAAAAGGCTTCAGAACTACACGAATCAATGAGCAGTTCTTC.

The genes are TRBV21-1 and TRBJ2-4. TRBV21-1 counts as a pseudogene. This CDR3 region has 10 residues. The CDR3 loop reads CASSKSRLDF. The CDR3 nucleotides are TGTGCCAGCAGCAAAAGCAGATTAGACTTC.

The rearrangement uses TRBV7-8 and TRBJ2-3, with no clear D. CDR1 and CDR2 from the germline V gene are SGHVS and FQNEAQ. The V gene lost 10 bases and the J gene lost 2 bases, with 10 bases spanning the gap. This CDR3 has 12 residues. The CDR3 protein is CANSPYTDTQYF. The DNA of the CDR3 is TGTGCCAACTCCCCATACACAGATACGCAGTATTTT.

The V call is TRBV7-2, the J call TRBJ2-7, with 7 bases fitting TRBD1. Germline CDR1 SGHTA, CDR2 FQGNSA. Trimming removed 5 bases from V and 1 base from J; junction bases left unmatched: 5. The CDR3 runs 14 residues. CDR3 protein: CASSRDSGSYEQYF. The CDR3 DNA follows: TGTGCCAGCAGCCGGGACAGCGGTTCCTACGAGCAGTACTTC.

The chain recombines TRBV27 with TRBJ1-2, with D possibly TRBD1 on 6 matching bases. The CDR3 is 15 residues long. Germline V gives CDR1 MNHEY, CDR2 SMNVEV (reference sequence). V lost 4 bases to trimming and J lost 3 bases, with 15 bases between them. CDR3 loop: CASSSRGRGDYGYTF. The CDR3 DNA is TGTGCCAGCAGTTCCCGTGGGAGGGGGGACTATGGCTACACCTTC.

There are many counts of this clonotype. The CDR3 bases are TGTGCCAGCAGCTTAAGGGGCGACCCTGAAGCTTTCTTT. Its translation: CASSLRGDPEAFF. J is TRBJ1-1 and V is TRBV7-9; tentative D call: TRBD1 (5 bases). Germline values: CDR1 SEHNR, CDR2 FQNEAQ (reference sequence). This CDR3 contains 13 residues. Trimming shortened V by 2 bases and J by 6 bases, and 10 bases separated the two germline ends.

This clonotype came up a few times. The rearrangement uses TRBV6-1 and TRBJ1-2; 8 positions match TRBD1. V gave up 5 bases and J gave up 5 bases; unmatched junction bases: 4. The CDR3 runs to 13 residues. From germline, CDR1 is MNHNS and CDR2 SASEGT. CDR3 in DNA: TGTGCCAGCAGTCAGGGACAGGAGTATGGCTACACCTTC. It yields the protein CASSQGQEYGYTF.

The CDR3 coding sequence is TGTGCCAGCAGCTTAGACCGCCGCTCAGGTCGAGGACTACGGGAAAAACTGTTTTTT. Protein product: CASSLDRRSGRGLREKLFF. The V and J genes are TRBV7-2 and TRBJ1-4; D ambiguous. V was trimmed by 1 base and J by 8 bases, leaving 26 bases between them. This CDR3 spans 19 amino acids. CDR1 SGHTA and CDR2 FQGNSA come from the germline V gene.

V and J are TRBV20-1 and TRBJ2-7; D remains unclear. CDR3 size: 13 residues. CDR1 DFQATT and CDR2 SNEGSKA come from the germline V gene (reference sequence). The V end lost 1 base, the J end lost 3 bases, and 10 bases lay between the germline ends. The chain's CDR3 is CSARATISYEQYF. The DNA of the CDR3 is TGCAGTGCTAGAGCTACCATAAGCTACGAGCAGTACTTC.

This clonotype was seen a few times. The rearrangement uses TRBV7-9 and TRBJ1-5; maybe TRBD1 (5 bases). Looked up from germline, CDR1 is SEHNR and CDR2 is FQNEAQ (reference sequence). V dropped 1 base and J dropped 1 base, with 11 bases sitting between them. The CDR3 totals 16 residues. CDR3 sequence (DNA): TGTGCCAGCAGCTTAGGTTGGCAGGGAAGCAATCAGCCCCAGCATTTT. This gives the protein CASSLGWQGSNQPQHF.

Details on this clonotype: A much larger clone sits a single nucleotide away, making a read error possible. This rearrangement joins TRBV5-1 to TRBJ2-3, with 11 bases identical to TRBD2. This CDR3 is 16 amino acids long. Germline values: CDR1 SGHRS, CDR2 YFSETQ. CDR3 sequence: CACSSTSGGTTDTQYF. The CDR3 DNA reads TGCGCCTGCAGCTCCACTAGCGGGGGTACCACAGATACGCAGTATTTT.

This clonotype was seen many times. The V gene is TRBV11-2, the J gene TRBJ2-1; D gene uncertain. Germline V gene data show CDR1 as SGHAT and CDR2 as FQNNGV. This CDR3 spans 16 amino acids. The germline V and J ends were trimmed by 5 bases and 0 bases, with 14 bases remaining between them. The CDR3 DNA sequence: TGTGCCAGCAGCCCCCTCCACCTCGGCTCCTACAATGAGCAGTTCTTC. This encodes CASSPLHLGSYNEQFF.

This clonotype was found a few times. The chain uses TRBV6-6 and TRBJ1-5; 8 nucleotides agree with TRBD1. CDR1 is MNHNY and CDR2 is SVGAGI in the germline V gene (reference sequence). The CDR3 runs 15 residues. Trimming took 2 bases from V and 5 from J; bases not matched to a gene: 5. The DNA for the CDR3 is TGTGCCAGCAGTTACCCAGACAGGGGATATCAGCCCCAGCATTTT. It codes for CASSYPDRGYQPQHF.

The chain uses TRBV18 and TRBJ2-3; a weak D match, TRBD1 (6 bases). The CDR3 runs 15 residues. V shed 9 bases and J shed 5 bases, with 21 bases lying between them. Germline lookup yields CDR1 KGHSH and CDR2 LQKENI. The CDR3 region has the DNA TGTGCCAGTGAGACCGGGACAAGGGGTAAAGATACGCAGTATTTT. It codes for CASETGTRGKDTQYF.

With respect to this clonotype: A much larger clonotype is one base distant, so this may be a read error. The genes are TRBV7-9 and TRBJ1-1, with TRBD1 matching 9 bases. Germline V gene data show CDR1 as SEHNR and CDR2 as FQNEAQ (reference sequence). This CDR3 is built from 15 residues. This CDR3 reads CARSFRRDRGTEAFF. The CDR3, as DNA: TGTGCCAGGAGCTTCAGACGAGACAGGGGGACTGAAGCTTTCTTT.

The sample holds a few counts of this clonotype. The J gene is TRBJ2-3, the V gene TRBV7-9; TRBD1 agrees at 7 bases. Losses at the gene ends were 4 bases for V and 1 base for J; bases not matched to a gene: 5. The CDR3 length is 15 residues. CDR1 SEHNR and CDR2 FQNEAQ come from the germline V gene (reference sequence). The CDR3 reads CASSSRGRGTDTQYF. Here the CDR3 DNA reads TGTGCCAGCAGCTCGAGGGGGCGCGGCACAGATACGCAGTATTTT. Based on the CDR3 plus reference TRBV7-9 and TRBJ2-3, the full variable domain is DTGVSQNPRHKITKRGQNVTFRCDPISEHNRLYWYRQTLGQGPEFLTYFQNEAQLEKSRLLSDRFSAERPKGSFSTLEIQRTEQGDSAMYLCASSSRGRGTDTQYFGPGTRLTVL.

This clonotype has a count of ten or more. V and J are TRBV5-1 and TRBJ2-3; D is unclear. The V and J ends lost 6 bases and 0 bases respectively, with 14 bases between them. The CDR3 totals 15 residues. Germline V lookup: CDR1 SGHRS, CDR2 YFSETQ. CDR3 residues: CASKGIGGSTDTQYF. DNA for the CDR3: TGCGCCAGCAAGGGAATCGGCGGAAGCACAGATACGCAGTATTTT.